Listed here are 10 T cell receptor beta chains from one sample, sequenced in a study of cytomegalovirus exposure and HLA in healthy donors. PCR involved 60 Vbeta and 13 Jbeta primers. Method: immunoSEQ multiplex PCR; TCRdb's copy keeps in-frame clones and lacks some. The data show 150,000 to 200,000 clones, with approximately 86% seen just once and nearly 2% held by the top ten. The source material was PBMCs. The source of these receptors is a woman younger than 35 in good health and CMV-seronegative.

The chain couples TRBV18 to TRBJ1-1; D is perhaps TRBD1 (6 bases). Deletions cut 6 bases from V and 5 bases from J, with 19 bases between. This CDR3 has 15 residues. Germline assignment: CDR1 KGHSH and CDR2 LQKENI. The CDR3 region has the DNA TGTGCCAGCTCGTTCAGTGAGGGGGTGTGGACTGAAGCTTTCTTT. It encodes CASSFSEGVWTEAFF.

This clone was counted between two and nine times. Within the sample, other DNA sequences also encode this same CDR3. The chain employs TRBV7-9 and TRBJ1-1; unclear D gene. There are 15 residues in the CDR3. CDR1 and CDR2 from the germline V gene are SEHNR and FQNEAQ (reference sequence). V gave up 2 bases and J gave up 1 base, with 11 bases separating them. CDR3 sequence reads: CASSLSRVKNTEAFF. The CDR3 coding sequence is TGTGCCAGCAGCTTATCACGAGTCAAGAACACTGAAGCTTTCTTT.

The gene calls are TRBV30 and TRBJ2-5; 8 bases fit TRBD1. The ends lost 3 bases at V and 7 bases at J; junction bases unmatched: 13. CDR3 length: 15 amino acids. CDR1 is GTSNPN, CDR2 SVGIG, per germline (reference sequence). The CDR3 region is CAWSADRVVAGTQYF. Here the CDR3 DNA reads TGTGCCTGGAGCGCGGACAGGGTAGTAGCAGGGACCCAGTACTTC.

The chain couples TRBV11-2 to TRBJ2-1; 9 bases are a match to TRBD2. The CDR3 is made up of 14 amino acids. Per the germline V gene, CDR1 is SGHAT and CDR2 is FQNNGV. Trimming at V came to 5 bases and at J to 7 bases, leaving 6 bases not matched to a gene. Here the CDR3 reads CASSPPAGGNEQFF. The CDR3 coding sequence is TGTGCCAGCAGCCCCCCAGCGGGAGGAAATGAGCAGTTCTTC.

The rearrangement joins TRBV27 to TRBJ1-2; a possible D gene is TRBD1 (5 bases). The germline gives CDR1 MNHEY, CDR2 SMNVEV (reference sequence). V shed 3 bases and J shed 4 bases, with 15 bases lying between them. There are 15 residues in the CDR3. CDR3 protein: CASSLGGVKGYGYTF. DNA for the CDR3: TGTGCCAGCAGTTTGGGAGGGGTAAAGGGCTATGGCTACACCTTC.

The rearrangement links TRBV7-9 to TRBJ2-6; D remains ambiguous. Germline-derived CDR1 and CDR2 are SEHNR and FQNEAQ (reference sequence). V dropped 3 bases and J dropped 0 bases, with 6 bases sitting between them. The length of the CDR3 is 15 residues. The CDR3 DNA reads TGTGCCAGCAGCTTTCGCAGCTCTGGGGCCAACGTCCTGACTTTC. It translates to CASSFRSSGANVLTF.

The sample holds a few counts of this clone. V gene TRBV7-9 combines with J gene TRBJ1-1; maybe TRBD1 (5 bases). V dropped 0 bases and J dropped 1 base, with 6 bases sitting between them. The CDR3 is made up of 14 amino acids. Germline V gene lookup returns CDR1 SEHNR and CDR2 FQNEAQ (reference sequence). The CDR3 sequence is CASSLAGGNTEAFF. The CDR3 DNA is TGTGCCAGCAGCTTAGCGGGGGGGAACACTGAAGCTTTCTTT.

This clone was counted once. This chain joins TRBV4-1 and TRBJ1-3; D unresolved. The CDR3 runs to 16 residues. The V end lost 0 bases, the J end lost 4 bases, and 13 bases lay between the germline ends. CDR1 and CDR2 (germline): MGHRA, YSYEKL. Here the CDR3 reads CASSQDKGSDGNTIYF. CDR3 nucleotides: TGCGCCAGCAGCCAAGATAAAGGGAGTGACGGAAACACCATATATTTT.

The chain couples TRBV28 to TRBJ2-7; tentative D call: TRBD1 (6 bases). The CDR3 sequence is 12 residues long. V dropped 6 bases and J dropped 5 bases, with 11 bases sitting between them. CDR1 is MDHEN, CDR2 SYDVKM, per germline. CDR3 nucleotide sequence: TGTGCCAGCAGACAGGGTGGCAACGAGCAGTACTTC. This encodes CASRQGGNEQYF.

DNA for the CDR3: TGTGCTAGTGGTTTGGTACTAGGAGGACAGCATAACTATGGCTACACCTTC. Protein sequence: CASGLVLGGQHNYGYTF. The gene calls are TRBV12-5 and TRBJ1-2; a possible D gene is TRBD1 (6 bases). The CDR3 extends over 17 amino acids. Germline CDR1 LGHNT, CDR2 FRNRAP. Trimming removed 0 bases from V and 1 base from J, with 15 bases in between.